The clone carrying this T cell receptor (beta chain) has just a few counts. Antigen unknown. V lost 8 bases to trimming and J lost 10 bases, with 21 bases between them. Germline lookup yields CDR1 MGHDK and CDR2 SYGVNS. CDR3 length: 14 amino acids. Constant-segment-primed 5'RACE gave TCR alpha and TCR beta cDNA libraries with sample barcodes and UMIs. Via MiXCR, TCRdb re-called the 5' RACE reads, giving one row per CDR3 protein. Of some 210,000 distinct CDR3 sequences in the sample, more than 9% were seen once. This sample is drawn from a study of T-cell memory formation after mild COVID-19. The study's findings and limits: Unconfirmed was the SARS-CoV-2 specificity of second-wave clones that peaked on day 37.

This chain links TRBV25-1 with TRBJ2-1, with D maybe TRBD2 (6 bases). The sample comprised PBMCs or a T cell subset sorted from them (not recorded which). The sequence derives from a man in his late teens or twenties who had mild COVID-19 (a few samples of this study predate the infection). Cell type and time point are not known. The CDR3 reads CASSRVEFSGEQFF. The CDR3 coding sequence is TGTGCCAGCTCCCGGGTCGAATTCAGCGGGGAGCAGTTCTTC.